The entry below gives a single T cell receptor beta chain sequence along with its context. Its target is not known. The sample is drawn from a study of OX40 agonist ivuxolimab in advanced cancers. Looking at the study overall: Of the patients, three showed partial responses, one with hepatocellular carcinoma and two with cutaneous melanoma.

Trimming removed 2 bases at V and 4 bases at J, with 6 bases between. This CDR3 contains 13 residues. Germline CDR1 and CDR2: SGHDN and FVKESK. This table comes from immunoSEQ multiplex PCR, and its TCRdb copy is limited to in-frame clones, with some not included. The sample lists 65,000 to 80,000 clones, about nine tenths seen once, with approximately 11% in the top ten. Overall study findings and caveats: Fewer expanded clones were found on average in CD4+ than in CD8+ T cells.

This sequence was found in an adult with an advanced solid tumor such as melanoma, head and neck, liver or kidney cancer. This sequence joins TRBV14 and TRBJ2-1; TRBD2 is a possible D gene (5 bases). Sequenced here: CD4+ or CD8+ T cells sorted from blood, sampled in a trial of the OX40 agonist ivuxolimab. The CDR3 bases are TGTGCCAGCAGCCAATCGGGGTACAATGAGCAGTTCTTC. This sequence encodes CASSQSGYNEQFF.